The 27 T cell receptor beta chains below were found in one sample sequenced in a study of neurological immune-mediated disorders. TCRdb itself ran the 5' RACE reads through MiXCR, one entry per CDR3 protein. The sample consists of under 60,000 distinct CDR3 sequences, 15% to 20% of them appearing once. Source material: PBMCs. These TCRs come from a man in his 60s in good health.

This clonotype showed up many times. This chain links TRBV2 with TRBJ2-1, with 9 nucleotides matching TRBD2. The germline V gene has CDR1 SNHLY and CDR2 FYNNEI. The CDR3 runs to 13 residues. V shed 8 bases, J shed 4 bases, and the junction held 3 bases outside the gene matches. The CDR3 loop is CASGLARYNEQFF. CDR3 nucleotides: TGTGCCAGCGGACTAGCGAGGTACAATGAGCAGTTCTTC.

This clonotype was detected many times. V gene TRBV7-9 combines with J gene TRBJ1-1; 7 bases agree with TRBD1. The CDR3 totals 13 residues. V gave up 2 bases and J gave up 11 bases; unmatched junction bases: 8. The germline V gene has CDR1 SEHNR and CDR2 FQNEAQ (reference sequence). CDR3 sequence reads: CASSLSDRARAFF. The CDR3 nucleotides are TGTGCCAGCAGCTTATCTGACAGGGCACGCGCTTTCTTT.

This clonotype was seen ten or more times. The chain couples TRBV28 to TRBJ1-5, with 10 bases fitting TRBD1. Per the germline V gene, CDR1 is MDHEN and CDR2 is SYDVKM. V trimming: 2 bases; J trimming: 7 bases; junction bases outside the gene matches: 8. The CDR3 covers 16 residues. CDR3 loop: CASSLRLGTGEQPQHF. The CDR3 bases are TGTGCCAGCAGTTTAAGATTAGGGACAGGGGAACAGCCCCAGCATTTT.

The table lists this clonotype with many counts. V gene TRBV5-1 combines with J gene TRBJ2-5; D perhaps matches TRBD2 (5 bases). Trimming left V 4 bases short and J 4 bases short, with 14 bases between. Germline V gives CDR1 SGHRS, CDR2 YFSETQ. The CDR3 has 14 amino acids. CDR3: CASSPGVDGETQYF. CDR3 sequence (DNA): TGCGCCAGCAGCCCCGGGGTCGATGGAGAGACCCAGTACTTC.

This clonotype was observed many times. V and J are TRBV6-5 and TRBJ1-6; the D is unclear. Per the germline V gene, CDR1 is MNHEY and CDR2 is SVGAGI. V lost 0 bases and J 13 bases, leaving 10 bases between the germline ends. The CDR3 runs 13 residues. The DNA for the CDR3 is TGTGCCAGCAGTTACTCGAGGGAGTTTCCCCTCCACTTT. This codes for CASSYSREFPLHF.

This clonotype showed up many times. The chain couples TRBV6-2 or TRBV6-3 to TRBJ2-2; tentatively, D is TRBD2 (6 bases). CDR3 size: 15 residues. Trimming cost V 4 bases and J 6 bases, with 15 bases left between them. CDR1 is MNHEY and CDR2 is SVGEGT in the germline V gene. Here the CDR3 DNA reads TGTGCCAGCAGTTCCCCCGGGACTCCCCCCGGGGAGCTGTTTTTT. Its protein product is CASSSPGTPPGELFF.

This clonotype was seen repeatedly, ten times or more. This chain connects TRBV20-1 to TRBJ2-5; no firm D call. The length of the CDR3 is 14 residues. V lost 7 bases and J lost 0, with 15 bases in between. CDR1 DFQATT and CDR2 SNEGSKA come from the germline V gene (reference sequence). The CDR3 protein is CSVTAGLYQETQYF. CDR3 coding DNA: TGCAGTGTAACCGCCGGCTTGTACCAAGAGACCCAGTACTTC.

This clonotype was observed at least ten times. This sequence joins TRBV7-3 and TRBJ1-1, with 7 positions matching TRBD1. The CDR3 spans 13 residues. Trimming removed 6 bases from V and 4 bases from J; junction bases left unmatched: 5. Germline V gene data show CDR1 as SGHTA and CDR2 as FQGTGA. The CDR3, as DNA: TGTGCCAGCAGTTTCGACAGGGCCACTGAAGCTTTCTTT. This translates into CASSFDRATEAFF.

This clonotype appeared many times. V and J are TRBV3-1 and TRBJ2-5; 12 bases agree with TRBD2. Germline CDR1 LGHDT, CDR2 YNNKEL (reference sequence). The junction had 6 bases not matched to a gene; V was cut back by 2 bases and J by 5 bases. The CDR3 loop spans 16 amino acids. In DNA form, the CDR3 reads TGTGCCAGCAGCCAAAGCGGACTAGCGGGATTTGAGACCCAGTACTTC. Protein: CASSQSGLAGFETQYF.

On this clonotype: A read error may account for a junction end that differs from germline. The chain carries TRBV7-7 and TRBJ2-1; 8 nucleotides line up with TRBD1. Germline-derived CDR1 and CDR2 are SSHAT and FNYEAQ (reference sequence). The CDR3 runs 12 residues. CDR3 protein: CASSSDRGEQFF. DNA for the CDR3: TGTGCTAGCAGCTCAGACAGGGGTGAGCAGTTCTTC.

Many counts were recorded for this clonotype. This chain connects TRBV9 to TRBJ2-3, with 7 bases identical to TRBD2. The V segment lost 3 bases and the J segment 4 bases; nucleotides outside the gene matches: 2. Germline CDR1 reads SGDLS; CDR2 reads YYNGEE. CDR3 length equals 13 residues. The CDR3 region is CASSALAADTQYF. CDR3 nucleotide sequence: TGTGCCAGCAGCGCCCTAGCGGCAGATACGCAGTATTTT.

This clonotype was counted ten times or more. The chain has TRBV20-1 and TRBJ2-7; tentatively, D is TRBD1 (7 bases). The germline V and J ends were trimmed by 4 bases and 0 bases, with 16 bases remaining between them. The CDR3 is 15 amino acids. The germline gives CDR1 DFQATT, CDR2 SNEGSKA (reference sequence). Here the CDR3 reads CSATTAGGPSYEQYF. The CDR3 nucleotides are TGCAGTGCTACCACCGCAGGGGGGCCCTCCTACGAGCAGTACTTC.

This clonotype has at least ten counts. The CDR3 is CASSYAGTQSGYTF. CDR3 DNA sequence: TGTGCCAGCAGCTACGCCGGGACTCAGAGCGGCTACACCTTC. The chain recombines TRBV7-9 with TRBJ1-2, with a tentative D call TRBD1 (5 bases). This CDR3 is built from 14 residues. Germline assignment: CDR1 SEHNR and CDR2 FQNEAQ (reference sequence). The V end lost 4 bases, the J end lost 8 bases, and 17 bases lay between the germline ends.

This clonotype was seen repeatedly, ten times or more. The V gene is TRBV7-8, the J gene TRBJ2-5, with D possibly being TRBD1 or TRBD2 (5 bases each). The ends were cut back, 4 bases at V and 4 bases at J, with 16 bases in the middle. Per the germline V gene, CDR1 is SGHVS and CDR2 is FQNEAQ. CDR3 length equals 15 residues. CDR3: CASSSGTSPTETQYF. CDR3 nucleotide sequence: TGTGCCAGCAGCTCCGGGACCTCCCCCACAGAGACCCAGTACTTC.

This clonotype showed up many times. The chain combines TRBV20-1 with TRBJ2-7; D may match TRBD1 or TRBD2 (5 bases each). CDR1 is DFQATT, CDR2 SNEGSKA, per germline (reference sequence). Trimming took 3 bases from V and 2 from J, leaving 11 bases between them. The CDR3 totals 13 residues. For the CDR3, the DNA is TGCAGTGCTAGTACGGGACCTACCTACGAGCAGTACTTC. This encodes CSASTGPTYEQYF.

The table lists this clonotype with many counts. The chain employs TRBV4-3 and TRBJ2-1; 11 positions match TRBD2. V was pared by 0 bases and J by 5 bases, with 3 bases of the junction left unmatched. The CDR3 has 16 residues. Germline lookup yields CDR1 LGHNA and CDR2 YSLEER. The CDR3 bases are TGCGCCAGCAGCCAAGACCGACTAGCGGGGAACAATGAGCAGTTCTTC. Its translation is CASSQDRLAGNNEQFF.

About this clonotype itself: The germline gene is not matched at one end of the junction; a read error may be the cause. The chain employs TRBV7-2 and TRBJ1-2; D is unresolved. The CDR3 runs to 13 residues. CDR1 is SGHTA and CDR2 is FQGNSA in the germline V gene. The chain's CDR3 is CASSLATASAAEF. The DNA for the CDR3 is TGTGCCAGCAGCTTAGCCACAGCATCGGCGGCCGAGTTC.

About this clonotype itself: A much larger clone lies one base from this, so it may be a read error. CDR3 DNA: TGTGCCAGCAGTCATACTAGCGGGCAAGAGACCCAGTACTTC. This translates into CASSHTSGQETQYF. The V call is TRBV27, the J call TRBJ2-5; 9 nucleotides line up with TRBD2. The CDR3 contains 14 residues. The germline V gene has CDR1 MNHEY and CDR2 SMNVEV (reference sequence). V shed 5 bases, J shed 2 bases, and the junction held 3 bases outside the gene matches.

This clonotype was recorded many times. V and J are TRBV28 and TRBJ2-1; TRBD2 agrees at 10 bases. V was clipped by 3 bases and J by 4 bases; unmatched bases: 9. The germline V gene encodes CDR1 MDHEN and CDR2 SYDVKM. The CDR3 consists of 17 residues. The CDR3 reads CASSFELAGAGYNEQFF. The CDR3 DNA reads TGTGCCAGCAGTTTTGAGCTAGCGGGAGCGGGGTACAATGAGCAGTTCTTC.

Many counts were recorded for this clonotype. CDR3 sequence: CASSLALTGTGELFF. As DNA, the CDR3 is TGTGCCAGCAGCTTAGCGCTGACAGGGACCGGGGAGCTGTTTTTT. The rearrangement uses TRBV11-1 and TRBJ2-2, with 7 bases that match TRBD1. V shed 0 bases, J shed 5 bases, and the junction held 3 bases outside the gene matches. Germline-derived CDR1 and CDR2 are SGHAT and FQDESV (reference sequence). The CDR3 consists of 15 residues.

This clonotype was seen repeatedly, ten times or more. J is TRBJ1-1 and V is TRBV12-3 or TRBV12-4, with 9 bases aligning to TRBD1. This CDR3 region has 14 residues. Unmatched junction bases numbered 5, after V lost 4 bases and J lost 5 bases. The CDR3 DNA follows: TGTGCCAGCAGTTCGGGGACAGGGAGAACTGAAGCTTTCTTT. Translation: CASSSGTGRTEAFF.

The rearrangement links TRBV30 to TRBJ1-5, with 8 positions matching TRBD1. This CDR3 has 15 amino acids. V gave up 0 bases and J gave up 1 base; unmatched junction bases: 2. Germline CDR1 GTSNPN, CDR2 SVGIG (reference sequence). The CDR3 region is CAWSVQGASNQPQHF. The DNA for the CDR3 is TGTGCCTGGAGTGTTCAGGGGGCAAGCAATCAGCCCCAGCATTTT.

This clonotype came up many times. The rearrangement links TRBV24-1 to TRBJ1-2; 7 bases are a match to TRBD1. The CDR3 consists of 13 residues. The J segment lost 5 bases and the V segment lost 5 bases, leaving 4 bases of the junction unmatched. The V gene's germline CDR1 is KGHDR and CDR2 SFDVKD. CDR3 amino acids: CATSGPGQYGYTF. In nucleotides, the CDR3 is TGTGCCACCAGTGGCCCGGGACAGTATGGCTACACCTTC.

This clonotype was seen at least ten times. V gene TRBV7-9 combines with J gene TRBJ2-7, with 12 bases matching TRBD2. Per germline, CDR1 SEHNR and CDR2 FQNEAQ (reference sequence). CDR3 length equals 15 residues. V shed 4 bases and J 4 bases; nucleotides not matched to a gene: 5. In DNA, the CDR3 is TGTGCCAGCAGCTCCCGGACTAGCGGGATTTACGAGCAGTACTTC. Encoded protein: CASSSRTSGIYEQYF.

This clonotype came up a few times. The gene calls are TRBV20-1 and TRBJ2-7, with 7 bases lining up with TRBD2. Trimming removed 6 bases from V and 5 bases from J; junction bases left unmatched: 13. The germline CDR1 and CDR2 sequences are DFQATT and SNEGSKA (reference sequence). CDR3 length: 14 amino acids. In nucleotides, the CDR3 is TGCAGTGCCAGAACTAGCGCGTTGAGCGACGAGCAGTACTTC. Translated: CSARTSALSDEQYF.

This clonotype occurred many times. The chain is built from TRBV25-1 and TRBJ2-1; possibly TRBD2 for D (6 bases). Germline V gene data show CDR1 as MGHDK and CDR2 as SYGVNS. Trimming pared 7 bases from V and 7 bases from J, leaving 14 bases between. There are 13 residues in the CDR3. The CDR3 DNA sequence: TGTGCCAGCACCGTCGCGGGGAGGAATGAGCAGTTCTTC. Encoded protein: CASTVAGRNEQFF.

In this sample, this clonotype turned up many times. The J gene is TRBJ2-5, the V gene TRBV12-3 or TRBV12-4, with D unresolved. V dropped 1 base and J dropped 5 bases, with 5 bases sitting between them. The CDR3 length is 12 residues. The CDR3 DNA reads TGTGCCAGCAGTTTAGACCCGGAGACCCAGTACTTC. This sequence encodes CASSLDPETQYF.